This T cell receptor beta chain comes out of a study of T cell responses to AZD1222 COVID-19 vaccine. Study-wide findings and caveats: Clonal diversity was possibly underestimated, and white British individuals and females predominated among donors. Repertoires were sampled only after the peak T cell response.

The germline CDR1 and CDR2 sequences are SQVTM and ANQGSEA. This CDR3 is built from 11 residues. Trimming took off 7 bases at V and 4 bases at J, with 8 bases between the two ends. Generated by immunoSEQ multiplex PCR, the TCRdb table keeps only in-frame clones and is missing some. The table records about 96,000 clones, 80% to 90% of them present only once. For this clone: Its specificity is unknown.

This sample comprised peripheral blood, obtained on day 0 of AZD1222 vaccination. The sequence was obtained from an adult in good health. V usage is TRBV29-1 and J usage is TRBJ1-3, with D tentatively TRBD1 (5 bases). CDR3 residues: CSARVGNTIYF. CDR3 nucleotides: TGCAGCGCCAGGGTCGGAAACACCATATATTTT.